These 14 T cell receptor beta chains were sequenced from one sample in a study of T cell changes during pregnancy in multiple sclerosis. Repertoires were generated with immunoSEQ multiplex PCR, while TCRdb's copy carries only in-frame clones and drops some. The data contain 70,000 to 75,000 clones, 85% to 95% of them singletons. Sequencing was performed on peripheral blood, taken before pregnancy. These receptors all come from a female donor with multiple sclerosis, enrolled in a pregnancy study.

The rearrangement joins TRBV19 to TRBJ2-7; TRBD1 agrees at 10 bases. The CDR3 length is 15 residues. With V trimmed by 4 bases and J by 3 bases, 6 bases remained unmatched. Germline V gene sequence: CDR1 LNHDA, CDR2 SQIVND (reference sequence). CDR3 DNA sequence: TGTGCCAGTAGTACGGGACAGGGGAAGTTCTACGAGCAGTACTTC. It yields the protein CASSTGQGKFYEQYF.

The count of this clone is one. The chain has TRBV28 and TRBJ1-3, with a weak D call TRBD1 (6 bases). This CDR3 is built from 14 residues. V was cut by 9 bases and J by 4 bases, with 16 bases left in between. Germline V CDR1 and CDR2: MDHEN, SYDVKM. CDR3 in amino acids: CASLGSTGGNTIYF. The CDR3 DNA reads TGTGCCAGTCTCGGGTCTACAGGGGGAAACACCATATATTTT. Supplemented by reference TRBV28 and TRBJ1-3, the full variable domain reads DVKVTQSSRYLVKRTGEKVFLECVQDMDHENMFWYRQDPGLGLRLIYFSYDVKMKEKGDIPEGYSVSREKKERFSLILESASTNQTSMYLCASLGSTGGNTIYFGEGSWLTVV.

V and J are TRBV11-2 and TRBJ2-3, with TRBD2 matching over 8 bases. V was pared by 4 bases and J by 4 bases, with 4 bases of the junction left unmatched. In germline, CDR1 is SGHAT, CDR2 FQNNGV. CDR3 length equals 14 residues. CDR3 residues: CASSSGLGPDTQYF. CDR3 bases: TGTGCCAGCAGCTCGGGACTAGGGCCAGATACGCAGTATTTT. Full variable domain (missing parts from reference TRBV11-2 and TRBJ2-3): EAGVAQSPRYKIIEKRQSVAFWCNPISGHATLYWYQQILGQGPKLLIQFQNNGVVDDSQLPKDRFSAERLKGVDSTLKIQPAKLEDSAVYLCASSSGLGPDTQYFGPGTRLTVL.

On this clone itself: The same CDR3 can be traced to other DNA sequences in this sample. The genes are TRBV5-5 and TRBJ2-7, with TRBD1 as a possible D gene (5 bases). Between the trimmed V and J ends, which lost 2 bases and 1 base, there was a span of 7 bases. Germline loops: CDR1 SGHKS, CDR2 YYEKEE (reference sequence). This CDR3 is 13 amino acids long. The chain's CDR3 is CASSFRGSYEQYF. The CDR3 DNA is TGTGCCAGCAGCTTTAGGGGATCCTACGAGCAGTACTTC.

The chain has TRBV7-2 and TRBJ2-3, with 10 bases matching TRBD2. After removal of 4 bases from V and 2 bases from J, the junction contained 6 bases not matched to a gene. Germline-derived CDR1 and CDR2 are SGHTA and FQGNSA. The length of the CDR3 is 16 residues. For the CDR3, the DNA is TGTGCCAGCAGCTATACAGGACTAGCGGCCACAGATACGCAGTATTTT. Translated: CASSYTGLAATDTQYF.

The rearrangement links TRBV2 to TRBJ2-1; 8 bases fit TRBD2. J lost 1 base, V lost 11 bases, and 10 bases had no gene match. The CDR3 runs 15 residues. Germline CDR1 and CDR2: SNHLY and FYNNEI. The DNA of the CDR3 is TGTGCCGGAAGAGAGCGGGAGCAGTCCTACAATGAGCAGTTCTTC. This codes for CAGREREQSYNEQFF.

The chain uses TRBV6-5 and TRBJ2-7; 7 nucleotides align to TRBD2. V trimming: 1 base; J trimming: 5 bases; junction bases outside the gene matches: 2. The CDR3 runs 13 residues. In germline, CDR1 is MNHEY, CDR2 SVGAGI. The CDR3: CASSYLGRDEQYF. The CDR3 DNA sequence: TGTGCCAGCAGTTACTTAGGGAGGGACGAGCAGTACTTC.

The CDR3 DNA reads as TGTGCCAGCAGCGGGCGGGCTAGCGGGAGCCTAGCGGTGGAGACCCAGTACTTC. Its protein product is CASSGRASGSLAVETQYF. This rearrangement joins TRBV5-4 to TRBJ2-5; TRBD2 aligns across 10 bases. V was clipped by 4 bases and J by 5 bases; unmatched bases: 17. This CDR3 comprises 18 residues. The germline CDR1 and CDR2 sequences are SGHNT and YYREEE (reference sequence).

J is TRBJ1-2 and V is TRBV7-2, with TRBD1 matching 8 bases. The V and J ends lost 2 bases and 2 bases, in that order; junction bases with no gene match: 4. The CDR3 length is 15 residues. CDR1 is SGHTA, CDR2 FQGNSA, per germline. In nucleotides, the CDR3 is TGTGCCAGCAGCTTACAGGGGGCGACGAACTATGGCTACACCTTC. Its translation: CASSLQGATNYGYTF.

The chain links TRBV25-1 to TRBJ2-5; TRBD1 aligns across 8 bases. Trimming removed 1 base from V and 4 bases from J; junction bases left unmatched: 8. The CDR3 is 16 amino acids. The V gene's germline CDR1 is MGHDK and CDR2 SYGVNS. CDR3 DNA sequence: TGTGCCAGCAGTGAATCAGGACAGGGATCGCGAGAGACCCAGTACTTC. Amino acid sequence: CASSESGQGSRETQYF.

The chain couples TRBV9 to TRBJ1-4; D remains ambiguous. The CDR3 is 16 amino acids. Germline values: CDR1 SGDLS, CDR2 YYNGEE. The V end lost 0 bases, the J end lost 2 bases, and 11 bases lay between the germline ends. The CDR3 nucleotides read TGTGCCAGCAGCGTAGCTACCTCCAGGACTAATGAAAAACTGTTTTTT. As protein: CASSVATSRTNEKLFF.

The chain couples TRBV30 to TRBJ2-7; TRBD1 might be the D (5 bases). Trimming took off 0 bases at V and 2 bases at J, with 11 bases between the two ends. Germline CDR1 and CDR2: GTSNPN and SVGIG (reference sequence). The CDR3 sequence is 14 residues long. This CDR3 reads CAWSVRGNPYEQYF. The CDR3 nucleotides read TGTGCCTGGAGTGTAAGGGGAAACCCCTACGAGCAGTACTTC.

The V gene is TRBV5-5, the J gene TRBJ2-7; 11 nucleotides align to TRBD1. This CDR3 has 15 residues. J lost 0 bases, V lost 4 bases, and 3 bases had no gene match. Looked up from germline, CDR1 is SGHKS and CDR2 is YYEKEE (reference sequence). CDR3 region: CASSPGQGASYEQYF. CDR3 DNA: TGTGCCAGCAGCCCCGGACAGGGGGCCTCCTACGAGCAGTACTTC. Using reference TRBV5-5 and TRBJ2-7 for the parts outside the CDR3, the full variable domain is DAGVTQSPTHLIKTRGQQVTLRCSPISGHKSVSWYQQVLGQGPQFIFQYYEKEERGRGNFPDRFSARQFPNYSSELNVNALLLGDSALYLCASSPGQGASYEQYFGPGTRLTVT.

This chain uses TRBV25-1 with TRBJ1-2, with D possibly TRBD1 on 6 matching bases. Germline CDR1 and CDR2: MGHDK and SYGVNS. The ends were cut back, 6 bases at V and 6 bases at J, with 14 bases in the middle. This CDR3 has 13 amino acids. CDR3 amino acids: CASRTPDRDGYTF. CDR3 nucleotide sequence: TGTGCCAGCAGGACCCCGGACAGAGATGGCTACACCTTC.